Below, 21 T cell receptor beta chains from the same sample are listed, as sequenced in a study of blood T cell repertoires in COVID-19. The repertoire was sequenced with immunoSEQ multiplex PCR; TCRdb's copy has only in-frame clones and lacks some. The table lists about 200,000 clones, approximately 90% of them singletons. The source material was peripheral blood. These receptor sequences come from a man between 45 and 60 years old with COVID-19, enrolled during active disease.

The chain links TRBV19 to TRBJ1-2, with 12 nucleotides matching TRBD1. The CDR3 runs to 16 residues. CDR1 is LNHDA and CDR2 is SQIVND in the germline V gene (reference sequence). The V and J ends lost 3 bases and 4 bases, in that order; junction bases with no gene match: 6. CDR3 region: CASSIRDRGLAYGYTF. CDR3 in DNA: TGTGCCAGTAGTATTCGGGACAGGGGGCTCGCCTATGGCTACACCTTC.

The V gene is TRBV28, the J gene TRBJ1-4; D possibly corresponds to TRBD1 (6 bases). Per germline, CDR1 MDHEN and CDR2 SYDVKM. The CDR3 is 15 amino acids. The V end lost 7 bases, the J end lost 3 bases, and 15 bases lay between the germline ends. DNA of the CDR3: TGTGCCAGCACTTCCGGGACAAGGGCTAATGAAAAACTGTTTTTT. Its protein product is CASTSGTRANEKLFF.

This clone has only one observation. This chain connects TRBV6-2 or TRBV6-3 to TRBJ2-1; 13 nucleotides match TRBD2. Germline lookup yields CDR1 MNHEY and CDR2 SVGEGT. The ends lost 2 bases at V and 1 base at J; junction bases unmatched: 5. CDR3 length equals 18 residues. The CDR3 loop reads CASSYPTSGRRSYNEQFF. The DNA of the CDR3 is TGTGCCAGCAGTTACCCGACTAGCGGGAGGAGGTCCTACAATGAGCAGTTCTTC.

The chain combines TRBV25-1 with TRBJ2-7; D possibly corresponds to TRBD2 (6 bases). The CDR3 totals 14 residues. Trimming took 4 bases from V and 0 from J, leaving 10 bases between them. Germline V gene lookup returns CDR1 MGHDK and CDR2 SYGVNS. The CDR3 DNA sequence: TGTGCCAGCAGTGCCCGGGAGCTCTCCTACGAGCAGTACTTC. Amino acid sequence: CASSARELSYEQYF.

The genes are TRBV19 and TRBJ2-5, with 15 nucleotides matching TRBD2. Losses at the gene ends were 5 bases for V and 4 bases for J; bases not matched to a gene: 2. The germline gives CDR1 LNHDA, CDR2 SQIVND (reference sequence). The CDR3 extends over 15 amino acids. CDR3: CASSRTSGRAETQYF. As DNA, the CDR3 is TGTGCCAGTAGTCGGACTAGCGGGAGGGCAGAGACCCAGTACTTC.

This clone was detected only a few times. The V gene is TRBV7-9, the J gene TRBJ2-2, with D possibly matching TRBD2 (6 bases). CDR3 length: 12 residues. Per the germline V gene, CDR1 is SEHNR and CDR2 is FQNEAQ (reference sequence). V was trimmed by 5 bases and J by 7 bases, leaving 8 bases between them. The DNA for the CDR3 is TGTGCCAGCAGCCCCGGGGGCGGGGAGCTGTTTTTT. Translation: CASSPGGGELFF.

The J gene is TRBJ2-5, the V gene TRBV25-1, with D tentatively TRBD2 (5 bases). The germline V and J ends were trimmed by 5 bases and 5 bases, with 15 bases remaining between them. This CDR3 contains 14 residues. Per the germline V gene, CDR1 is MGHDK and CDR2 is SYGVNS. The CDR3 DNA sequence: TGTGCCAGCAGTCCCCGGGGTCTCGGGGAGACCCAGTACTTC. Translation gives CASSPRGLGETQYF.

The chain links TRBV6-5 to TRBJ2-1, with TRBD1 matching 9 bases. CDR1 and CDR2 from the germline V gene are MNHEY and SVGAGI. The CDR3 contains 14 residues. The trim removed 6 bases at V and 7 bases at J, leaving 7 bases unmatched. The CDR3 nucleotides are TGTGCCAGCAGCCTGGACAGGGGATTAAATGAGCAGTTCTTC. It translates to CASSLDRGLNEQFF.

The chain joins TRBV5-8 to TRBJ2-5; 7 bases map to TRBD2. With V trimmed by 0 bases and J by 2 bases, 4 bases remained unmatched. The CDR3 extends over 15 amino acids. The germline V gene has CDR1 SGHTS and CDR2 YDEGEE. CDR3 in amino acids: CASSLGLAAQETQYF. CDR3 in DNA: TGTGCCAGCAGCTTGGGTCTAGCGGCTCAAGAGACCCAGTACTTC.

Of note for this clone: Different DNA sequences within this sample yield the same CDR3. This chain joins TRBV10-2 and TRBJ1-5; D is possibly TRBD1 (5 bases). The CDR3 is 13 residues long. V gave up 5 bases and J gave up 6 bases, with 11 bases separating them. From germline, CDR1 is WSHSY and CDR2 SAAADI. The CDR3, as DNA: TGCGCCAGCAGTAGAGGGGAGGGTCAGCCCCAGCATTTT. Its translation: CASSRGEGQPQHF.

In this sample, this clone turned up once. V usage is TRBV10-3 and J usage is TRBJ2-3, with 14 nucleotides matching TRBD2. CDR1 ENHRY and CDR2 SYGVKD come from the germline V gene. V lost 3 bases to trimming and J lost 5 bases; unmatched junction nucleotides: 1. The CDR3 has 15 amino acids. The DNA of the CDR3 is TGTGCCATCAGTGAAGGACTAGCGGGGGGAGATACGCAGTATTTT. This translates into CAISEGLAGGDTQYF.

A few counts support this clone. The chain couples TRBV7-9 to TRBJ1-1; TRBD1 aligns across 9 bases. The CDR3 spans 15 residues. Germline-derived CDR1 and CDR2 are SEHNR and FQNEAQ (reference sequence). Trimming removed 5 bases from V and 3 bases from J; junction bases left unmatched: 7. CDR3 residues: CASSPGTGRDTEAFF. DNA for the CDR3: TGTGCCAGCAGCCCAGGGACAGGGAGGGACACTGAAGCTTTCTTT. Based on the CDR3 plus reference TRBV7-9 and TRBJ1-1, the full variable domain is DTGVSQNPRHKITKRGQNVTFRCDPISEHNRLYWYRQTLGQGPEFLTYFQNEAQLEKSRLLSDRFSAERPKGSFSTLEIQRTEQGDSAMYLCASSPGTGRDTEAFFGQGTRLTVV.

The chain employs TRBV6-4 and TRBJ2-3; D might be TRBD2 (5 bases). The CDR3 consists of 13 residues. V lost 2 bases and J lost 4, with 7 bases in between. The germline V gene has CDR1 MRHNA and CDR2 SNTAGT. The CDR3 bases are TGTGCCAGCAGTGACCAGGACTCAGATACGCAGTATTTT. Translation: CASSDQDSDTQYF.

V usage is TRBV4-3 and J usage is TRBJ1-6; 7 nucleotides line up with TRBD1. J lost 3 bases, V lost 5 bases, and 4 bases had no gene match. Germline-derived CDR1 and CDR2 are LGHNA and YSLEER. The CDR3 is 15 residues long. CDR3 amino acids: CASSVGTDYNSPLHF. CDR3 in DNA: TGCGCCAGCAGCGTGGGGACAGACTATAATTCACCCCTCCACTTT.

The chain has TRBV19 and TRBJ2-1; D might be TRBD2 (5 bases). This CDR3 comprises 12 residues. Germline CDR1 LNHDA, CDR2 SQIVND (reference sequence). V lost 3 bases to trimming and J lost 6 bases, with 6 bases between them. The CDR3 DNA sequence: TGTGCCAGTAGTATTCTAGCCAATGAGCAGTTCTTC. Encoded protein: CASSILANEQFF.

This clone was recorded once. The CDR3 protein is CASSHEIPTLGEKLFF. The CDR3 DNA is TGTGCCAGCAGCCACGAAATTCCCACCCTAGGTGAAAAACTGTTTTTT. The rearrangement uses TRBV28 and TRBJ1-4, with no clear D. This CDR3 spans 16 amino acids. Trimming left V 6 bases short and J 7 bases short, with 21 bases between. CDR1 is MDHEN and CDR2 is SYDVKM in the germline V gene.

V and J are TRBV30 and TRBJ1-1, with D tentatively TRBD1 (5 bases). Germline V lookup: CDR1 GTSNPN, CDR2 SVGIG (reference sequence). The CDR3 sequence is 14 residues long. V gave up 4 bases and J gave up 3 bases, with 15 bases separating them. For the CDR3, the DNA is TGTGCCTGGATCTACCCACAGGCGGACACTGAAGCTTTCTTT. It translates to CAWIYPQADTEAFF.

This rearrangement joins TRBV2 to TRBJ1-6; the D gene is possibly TRBD1 (6 bases). The germline V and J ends were trimmed by 6 bases and 3 bases, with 9 bases remaining between them. The CDR3 covers 14 residues. Germline assignment: CDR1 SNHLY and CDR2 FYNNEI. CDR3 coding DNA: TGTGCCAGCAGAAAGGACAGCTATAATTCACCCCTCCACTTT. Protein sequence: CASRKDSYNSPLHF.

In this sample, this clone turned up a few times. The chain links TRBV27 to TRBJ1-2; 7 bases are a match to TRBD1. The CDR3 consists of 16 residues. The germline gives CDR1 MNHEY, CDR2 SMNVEV (reference sequence). J gave up 8 bases and V 2 bases, and 14 bases lay outside the gene matches. The CDR3 here is CASSLTPQQGTWGYTF. The DNA of the CDR3 is TGTGCCAGCAGTTTAACCCCACAACAGGGGACCTGGGGCTACACCTTC.

This clone occurred many times. This sequence joins TRBV7-3 and TRBJ2-2; perhaps TRBD2 as D (5 bases). The CDR3 spans 16 residues. Germline V gene data show CDR1 as SGHTA and CDR2 as FQGTGA. With 6 bases removed from V and 3 bases from J, the gap between germline ends came to 17 bases. CDR3 protein: CASSPGIPGYTGELFF. In DNA, the CDR3 is TGTGCCAGCAGTCCCGGGATCCCCGGATACACCGGGGAGCTGTTTTTT.

The J gene is TRBJ2-5, the V gene TRBV10-3; possible D gene TRBD2, 5 bases. CDR3 length: 12 amino acids. Trimming left V 8 bases short and J 3 bases short, with 10 bases between. Germline CDR1 and CDR2: ENHRY and SYGVKD. The CDR3 spells CAIGKREETQYF. The DNA of the CDR3 is TGTGCCATCGGGAAGAGGGAAGAGACCCAGTACTTC.